The subject of this entry is one TCR beta chain. Its antigen remains unknown. For the second PCR, which ran for 7 to 11 cycles, a sample-barcoded 5' primer and a J-beta primer mix were used. TCRdb ran MiXCR on the 5' RACE reads and lists one entry per CDR3 protein. Of fewer than 1 million distinct CDR3 sequences detected, 40% to 50% appear once; the ten largest clones hold around 21%. This entry belongs to a study of blood T cells in healthy people across ages. The study's findings and limits: Per million T cells, TCR beta diversity dropped about linearly as age rose.

The germline V gene encodes CDR1 LGHNA and CDR2 YSLEER. This CDR3 spans 16 amino acids. Sequencing was performed on blood. V gene TRBV4-3 combines with J gene TRBJ2-1, with D possibly called TRBD1 or TRBD2 (6 bases each). The DNA end is more similar to TRBJ2-7, so the J call may be wrong. This TCR was recovered from a man in his sixties in good health. CDR3 bases: TGCGCCAGCAGCCAAGTAACCGGGGGCAGGTACAATGAGCAGTACTTC. It is translated as CASSQVTGGRYNEQYF.